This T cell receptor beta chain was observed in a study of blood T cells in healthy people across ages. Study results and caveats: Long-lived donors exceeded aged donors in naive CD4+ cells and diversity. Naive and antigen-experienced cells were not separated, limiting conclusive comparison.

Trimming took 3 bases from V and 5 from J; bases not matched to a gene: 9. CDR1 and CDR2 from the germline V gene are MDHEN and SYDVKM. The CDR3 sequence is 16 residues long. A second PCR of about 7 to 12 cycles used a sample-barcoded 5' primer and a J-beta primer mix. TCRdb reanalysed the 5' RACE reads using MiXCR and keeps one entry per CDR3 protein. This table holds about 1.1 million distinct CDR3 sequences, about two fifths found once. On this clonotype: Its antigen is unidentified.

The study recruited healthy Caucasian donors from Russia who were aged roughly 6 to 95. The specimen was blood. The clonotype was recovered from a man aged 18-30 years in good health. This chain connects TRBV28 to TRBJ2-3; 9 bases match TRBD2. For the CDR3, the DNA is TGTGCCAGCAGTTTCTTTGTAGCGGGGGTGCAAGATACGCAGTATTTT. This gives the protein CASSFFVAGVQDTQYF.